A selection of T cell receptor beta chains follows, all from one sample in a study of identical twins. TCRdb analysed the 5' RACE reads with MiXCR anew, one entry per CDR3 protein. This table has approximately 670,000 distinct CDR3 sequences, 5.5% to 6.5% appearing once. The sample comprised naive T cells sorted from blood. These receptors originate from a man aged 18-30 years in good health. Each CDR3 is given with its conserved first and last residue. Fields, in order: CDR3 length, J gene, V gene, clone size, CDR3 protein. The size entry is marked missing in some rows and otherwise reads once, few, many or a size class.

CDR3 length: 16
J gene: TRBJ1-6
V gene: TRBV6-5
clone size: many
CDR3 protein: CASSYEQPRVNSPLHF

CDR3 length: 16
J gene: TRBJ1-2
V gene: TRBV5-1
clone size: few
CDR3 protein: CASSSTMGELNYGYTF

CDR3 length: 16
J gene: TRBJ2-5
V gene: TRBV12-3/TRBV12-4
clone size: -
CDR3 protein: CASSLRTSGSRETQYF

CDR3 length: 14
J gene: TRBJ2-1
V gene: TRBV29-1
clone size: many
CDR3 protein: CSVERLARNNEQFF

CDR3 length: 15
J gene: TRBJ2-6
V gene: TRBV24-1
clone size: many
CDR3 protein: CATSREDSGANVLTF

CDR3 length: 15
J gene: TRBJ1-1
V gene: TRBV7-2
clone size: -
CDR3 protein: CASSRGTGGFYEAFF

CDR3 length: 15
J gene: TRBJ2-6
V gene: TRBV15
clone size: many
CDR3 protein: CATSREGFGANVLTF

CDR3 length: 15
J gene: TRBJ1-1
V gene: TRBV9
clone size: many
CDR3 protein: CASSVPGPLNTEAFF

CDR3 length: 16
J gene: TRBJ1-2
V gene: TRBV5-6
clone size: few
CDR3 protein: CASSLEAPLRKYGYTF

CDR3 length: 16
J gene: TRBJ1-5
V gene: TRBV5-3
clone size: -
CDR3 protein: CARSLEGQGRNQPQHF

CDR3 length: 14
J gene: TRBJ2-1
V gene: TRBV5-6
clone size: many
CDR3 protein: CASSSGLSHNEQFF

CDR3 length: 15
J gene: TRBJ1-5
V gene: TRBV3-1
clone size: -
CDR3 protein: CASSNGLDRVQPQHF

CDR3 length: 14
J gene: TRBJ1-5
V gene: TRBV7-2
clone size: many
CDR3 protein: CASSFVSYYQPQHF

CDR3 length: 14
J gene: TRBJ1-1
V gene: TRBV9
clone size: many
CDR3 protein: CASNGGQGYTEAFF

CDR3 length: 16
J gene: TRBJ1-4
V gene: TRBV6-5
clone size: few
CDR3 protein: CASSYSFQATNEKLFF

CDR3 length: 14
J gene: TRBJ2-7
V gene: TRBV10-3
clone size: -
CDR3 protein: CAISDSRGAYEQYF

CDR3 length: 17
J gene: TRBJ2-6
V gene: TRBV12-3/TRBV12-4
clone size: few
CDR3 protein: CASRRNSGVTGANVLTF

CDR3 length: 16
J gene: TRBJ2-3
V gene: TRBV2
clone size: many
CDR3 protein: CASTREGLPATDTQYF

CDR3 length: 14
J gene: TRBJ2-5
V gene: TRBV7-2
clone size: many
CDR3 protein: CASSLGQFQETQYF

CDR3 length: 13
J gene: TRBJ2-1
V gene: TRBV15
clone size: many
CDR3 protein: CATSRDRLNEQFF

CDR3 length: 12
J gene: TRBJ1-1
V gene: TRBV30
clone size: few
CDR3 protein: CAYDRTPTEAFF

CDR3 length: 15
J gene: TRBJ2-1
V gene: TRBV12-3/TRBV12-4
clone size: many
CDR3 protein: CASSSPVTKLDEQFF

CDR3 length: 15
J gene: TRBJ2-5
V gene: TRBV10-3
clone size: many
CDR3 protein: CAISVGGSVQETQYF

CDR3 length: 14
J gene: TRBJ2-7
V gene: TRBV20-1
clone size: many
CDR3 protein: CSARDVGKVGEQYF

CDR3 length: 14
J gene: TRBJ2-1
V gene: TRBV27
clone size: many
CDR3 protein: CASSLWGRANEQFF

CDR3 length: 11
J gene: TRBJ2-7
V gene: TRBV28
clone size: -
CDR3 protein: CASSSRESPYF

CDR3 length: 15
J gene: TRBJ2-1
V gene: TRBV12-3/TRBV12-4
clone size: many
CDR3 protein: CASSPKASGYNEQFF

CDR3 length: 16
J gene: TRBJ2-3
V gene: TRBV6-5
clone size: -
CDR3 protein: CASSPSGGRSTDTQYF

CDR3 length: 12
J gene: TRBJ1-2
V gene: TRBV20-1
clone size: many
CDR3 protein: CSAGTTNYGYTF

CDR3 length: 13
J gene: TRBJ1-6
V gene: TRBV6-1
clone size: -
CDR3 protein: CASMGSYNSPLHF

CDR3 length: 15
J gene: TRBJ1-2
V gene: TRBV7-2
clone size: many
CDR3 protein: CASSLTGTGLEGYTF

CDR3 length: 13
J gene: TRBJ2-1
V gene: TRBV12-3/TRBV12-4
clone size: few
CDR3 protein: CASSLLTNNEQFF

CDR3 length: 17
J gene: TRBJ2-1
V gene: TRBV10-3
clone size: many
CDR3 protein: CAICLPVREGQCNEQFF

CDR3 length: 15
J gene: TRBJ1-1
V gene: TRBV10-3
clone size: many
CDR3 protein: CAIRSPPPINTEAFF

CDR3 length: 16
J gene: TRBJ2-2
V gene: TRBV2
clone size: -
CDR3 protein: CASMWTSGGRTGELFF

CDR3 length: 13
J gene: TRBJ1-2
V gene: TRBV2
clone size: few
CDR3 protein: CAGQGSHNYGYTF